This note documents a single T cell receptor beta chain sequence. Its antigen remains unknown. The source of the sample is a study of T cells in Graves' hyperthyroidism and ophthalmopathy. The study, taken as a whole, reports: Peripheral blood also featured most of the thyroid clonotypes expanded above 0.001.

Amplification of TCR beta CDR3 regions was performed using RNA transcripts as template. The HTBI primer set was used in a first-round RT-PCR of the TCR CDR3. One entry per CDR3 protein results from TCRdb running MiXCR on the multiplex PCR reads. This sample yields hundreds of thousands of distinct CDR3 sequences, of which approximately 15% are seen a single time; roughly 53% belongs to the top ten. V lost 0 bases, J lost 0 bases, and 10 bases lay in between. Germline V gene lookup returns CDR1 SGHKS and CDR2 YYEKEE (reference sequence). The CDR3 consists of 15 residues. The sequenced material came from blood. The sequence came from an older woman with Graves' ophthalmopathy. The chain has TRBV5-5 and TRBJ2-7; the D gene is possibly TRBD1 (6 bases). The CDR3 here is CASSLEGHPSYEQYF. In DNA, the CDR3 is TGTGCCAGCAGCTTGGAGGGACACCCCTCCTACGAGCAGTACTTC.